The clone carrying this T cell receptor (beta chain) was picked up a small number of times. Participant-reported clinical history was the basis for cohort assignment. A COVID-19 case was met by exposed participants within 2 weeks before study entry. These data come from a study of blood T cell repertoires in COVID-19. Across the whole study: The origin of the acute and convalescent COVID-19 samples was the United States, Italy and Spain.

Sequenced by immunoSEQ multiplex PCR; TCRdb stores in-frame clones only, minus some. The repertoire holds some 400,000 clones, with just over 90% as singletons. The CDR3 is made up of 19 amino acids. Germline V gene lookup returns CDR1 SGHRS and CDR2 YFSETQ. The V gene lost 0 bases and the J gene lost 11 bases, with 27 bases spanning the gap. The sequencing sample was made of PBMCs or T cells enriched from blood (not recorded which). The chain combines TRBV5-1 with TRBJ1-6, with TRBD1 as a possible D gene (5 bases). The TCR originated in a woman aged 40 to 50 who had been exposed to COVID-19. DNA of the CDR3: TGCGCCAGCAGCTTGGTTCGGCCGGGGGTTCAGAGCGATATGGCACCCCTCCACTTT. Protein sequence: CASSLVRPGVQSDMAPLHF.